What follows is one T cell receptor (beta chain) and its context. Libraries were prepared by immunoSEQ multiplex PCR; TCRdb keeps only in-frame clonotypes and omits some of them. The table lists roughly 60,000 clones, 65% to 90% of them singletons. This sample was included in a study of blood T cell repertoires in COVID-19. The receptor's source is a woman aged 60-75 years with acute or convalescent COVID-19. The sequenced material came from peripheral blood.

CDR3 in DNA: TGTGCCAGCACCTCGACAGGGGGATCAACAGATACGCAGTATTTT. The encoded protein is CASTSTGGSTDTQYF. The chain has TRBV25-1 and TRBJ2-3; 9 bases are a match to TRBD1. CDR1 and CDR2 from the germline V gene are MGHDK and SYGVNS. The length of the CDR3 is 15 residues. The V segment lost 7 bases and the J segment 3 bases; nucleotides outside the gene matches: 8.